This T cell receptor (beta chain) originates from a study of tissue T cells after allogeneic stem cell transplantation. Comments on this clone: The target antigen is unknown. The gene names here belong to mouse.

The time point is: mouse harvest day 14 after allogeneic transplant. Tail vein injection delivered 10^7 T-cell-depleted bone marrow cells and 10^6 splenic CD5+ T cells. Tissues came from B6→BALB/c major-mismatch GVHD mice at day 7 or 14. Repertoires were generated with immunoSEQ multiplex PCR, while TCRdb's copy carries only in-frame clones and drops some. Of about 1,100 clones listed, more than 45% are singletons. Study-level results: Shared clones across patients were few; motif clustering revealed tissue-specific shared signatures.

The receptor comes from a female BALB/c mouse given C57BL/6 T cells with graft-versus-host disease after an allogeneic hematopoietic cell transplant. The source material was spleen.

CDR3 DNA (partial): TGTGCCAGCAGTCTGCCGGGACTGGGCTCCTATGAACAGTAC. Amino acid sequence: CASSLPGLGSYEQY. The CDR3 in full is CASSLPGLGSYEQYF. The chain uses TRBV24 and TRBJ2-7; the match to TRBD2 covers 9 bases. Coverage ceases 1 residue before the CDR3 finishes, and the germline J gene fills in the end. V lost 2 bases, J lost 0 bases, and 2 bases stayed unmatched. Germline CDR1 is KGHTA and CDR2 is FRNEEI. The CDR3 is made up of 15 amino acids.